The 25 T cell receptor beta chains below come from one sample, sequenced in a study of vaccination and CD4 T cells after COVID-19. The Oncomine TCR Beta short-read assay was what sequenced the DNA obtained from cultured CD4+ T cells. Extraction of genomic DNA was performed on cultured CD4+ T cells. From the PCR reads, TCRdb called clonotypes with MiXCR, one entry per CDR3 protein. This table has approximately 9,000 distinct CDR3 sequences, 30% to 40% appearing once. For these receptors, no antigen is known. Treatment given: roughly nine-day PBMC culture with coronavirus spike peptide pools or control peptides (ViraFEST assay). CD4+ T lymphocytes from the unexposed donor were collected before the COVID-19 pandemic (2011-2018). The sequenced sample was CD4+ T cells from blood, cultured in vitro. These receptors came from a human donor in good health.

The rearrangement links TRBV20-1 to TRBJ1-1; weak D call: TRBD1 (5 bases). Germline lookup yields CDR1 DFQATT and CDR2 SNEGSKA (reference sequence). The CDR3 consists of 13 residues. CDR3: CSGLGTGRPGAFF. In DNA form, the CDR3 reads TGCAGCGGGTTGGGTACAGGCCGGCCGGGAGCTTTCTTT.

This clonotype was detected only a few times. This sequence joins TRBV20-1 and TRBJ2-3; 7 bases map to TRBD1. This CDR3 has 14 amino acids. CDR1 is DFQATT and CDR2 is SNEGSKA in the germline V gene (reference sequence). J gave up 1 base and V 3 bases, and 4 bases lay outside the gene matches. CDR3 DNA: TGCAGTGCTAGGACCGGGACAGGCACAGATACGCAGTATTTT. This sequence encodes CSARTGTGTDTQYF.

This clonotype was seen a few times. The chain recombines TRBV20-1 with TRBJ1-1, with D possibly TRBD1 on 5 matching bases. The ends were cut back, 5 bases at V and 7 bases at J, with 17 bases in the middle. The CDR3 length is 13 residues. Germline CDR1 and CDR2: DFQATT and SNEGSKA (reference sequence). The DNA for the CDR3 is TGCAGTGCTCATCGGGGGGGAGGGAGTGAAGCTTTCTTT. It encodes CSAHRGGGSEAFF.

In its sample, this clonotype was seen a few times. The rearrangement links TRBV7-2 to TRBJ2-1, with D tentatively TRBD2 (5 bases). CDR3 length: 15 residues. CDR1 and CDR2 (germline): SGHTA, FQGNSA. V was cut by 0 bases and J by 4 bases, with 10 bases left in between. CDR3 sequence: CASSLASGYYNEQFF. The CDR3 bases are TGTGCCAGCAGCTTAGCCAGCGGCTATTACAATGAGCAGTTCTTC.

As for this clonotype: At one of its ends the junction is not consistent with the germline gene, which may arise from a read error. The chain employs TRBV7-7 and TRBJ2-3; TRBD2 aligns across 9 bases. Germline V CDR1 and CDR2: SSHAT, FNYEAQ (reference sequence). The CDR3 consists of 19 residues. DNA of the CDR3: TGTGCTAGCAGCTTAGGATACGTTGGACTAGCGATGGGGGCAGATACGCAGTATTTT. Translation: CASSLGYVGLAMGADTQYF.

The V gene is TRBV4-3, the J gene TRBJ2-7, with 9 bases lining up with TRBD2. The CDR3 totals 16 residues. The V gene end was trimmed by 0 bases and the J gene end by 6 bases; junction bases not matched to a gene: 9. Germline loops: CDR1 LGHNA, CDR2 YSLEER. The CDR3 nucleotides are TGCGCCAGCAGCCAAGAGTCGGCTAGCGGGACGGCCGAGCAGTACTTC. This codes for CASSQESASGTAEQYF.

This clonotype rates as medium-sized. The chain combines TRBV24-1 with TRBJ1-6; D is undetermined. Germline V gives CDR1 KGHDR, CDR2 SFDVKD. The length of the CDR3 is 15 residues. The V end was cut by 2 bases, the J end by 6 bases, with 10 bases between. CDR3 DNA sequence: TGTGCCACCAGTGATTCGCAAGGTGGTAATTCACCCCTCCACTTT. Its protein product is CATSDSQGGNSPLHF.

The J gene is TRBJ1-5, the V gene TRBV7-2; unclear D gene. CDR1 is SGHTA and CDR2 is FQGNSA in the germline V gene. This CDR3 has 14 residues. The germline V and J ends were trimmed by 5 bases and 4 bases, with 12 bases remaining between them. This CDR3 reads CASSPQHGNQPQHF. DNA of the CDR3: TGTGCCAGCAGCCCCCAACACGGAAATCAGCCCCAGCATTTT.

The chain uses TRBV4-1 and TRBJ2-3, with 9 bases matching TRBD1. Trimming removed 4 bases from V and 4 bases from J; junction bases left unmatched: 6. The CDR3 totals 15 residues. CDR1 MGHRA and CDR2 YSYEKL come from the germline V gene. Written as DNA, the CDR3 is TGCGCCAGCAGCCTGGGACAGGGCAACTCAGATACGCAGTATTTT. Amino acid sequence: CASSLGQGNSDTQYF.

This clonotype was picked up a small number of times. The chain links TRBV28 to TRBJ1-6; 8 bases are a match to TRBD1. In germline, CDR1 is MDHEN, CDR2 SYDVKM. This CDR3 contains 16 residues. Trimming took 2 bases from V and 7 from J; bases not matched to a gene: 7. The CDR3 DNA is TGTGCCAGCAGTTTAACTACAGGGGGAGGCAATTCACCCCTCCACTTT. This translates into CASSLTTGGGNSPLHF.

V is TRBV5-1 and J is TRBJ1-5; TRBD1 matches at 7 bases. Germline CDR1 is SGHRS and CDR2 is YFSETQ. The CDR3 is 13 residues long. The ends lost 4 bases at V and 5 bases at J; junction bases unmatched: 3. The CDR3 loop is CASSLQGDQPQHF. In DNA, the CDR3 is TGCGCCAGCAGCCTGCAGGGGGATCAGCCCCAGCATTTT.

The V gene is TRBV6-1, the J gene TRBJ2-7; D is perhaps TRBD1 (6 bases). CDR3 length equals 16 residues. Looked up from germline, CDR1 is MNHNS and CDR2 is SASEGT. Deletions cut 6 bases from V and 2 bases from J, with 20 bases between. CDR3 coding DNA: TGTGCCAGCAGATTCCGAACAGGGCCGCCCCCCTACGAGCAGTACTTC. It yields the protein CASRFRTGPPPYEQYF.

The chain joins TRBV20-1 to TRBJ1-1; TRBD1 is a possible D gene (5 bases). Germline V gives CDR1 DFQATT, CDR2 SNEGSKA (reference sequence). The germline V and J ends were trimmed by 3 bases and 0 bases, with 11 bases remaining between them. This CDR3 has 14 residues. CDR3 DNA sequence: TGCAGTGCTAGTCAGGGCTCACTGAACACTGAAGCTTTCTTT. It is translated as CSASQGSLNTEAFF.

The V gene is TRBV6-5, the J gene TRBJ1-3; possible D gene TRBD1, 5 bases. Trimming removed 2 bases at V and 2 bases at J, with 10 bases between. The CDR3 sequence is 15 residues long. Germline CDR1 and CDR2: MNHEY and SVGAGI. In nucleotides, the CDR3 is TGTGCCAGCAGTTACCTGTCAGGGACTGGAAACACCATATATTTT. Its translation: CASSYLSGTGNTIYF.

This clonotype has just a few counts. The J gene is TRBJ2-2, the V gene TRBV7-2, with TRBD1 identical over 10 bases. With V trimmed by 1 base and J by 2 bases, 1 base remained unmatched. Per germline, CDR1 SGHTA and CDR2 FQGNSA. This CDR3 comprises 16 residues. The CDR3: CASSLGDRGNTGELFF. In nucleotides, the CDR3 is TGTGCCAGCAGCTTAGGGGACAGGGGTAACACCGGGGAGCTGTTTTTT.

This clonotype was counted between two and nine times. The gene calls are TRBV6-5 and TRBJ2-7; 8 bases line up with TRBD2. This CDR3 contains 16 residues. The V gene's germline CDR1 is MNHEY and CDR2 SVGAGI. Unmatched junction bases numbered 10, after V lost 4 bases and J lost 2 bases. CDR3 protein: CASSSTLAGSPYEQYF. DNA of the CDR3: TGTGCCAGCAGTTCGACGTTAGCGGGAAGTCCCTACGAGCAGTACTTC.

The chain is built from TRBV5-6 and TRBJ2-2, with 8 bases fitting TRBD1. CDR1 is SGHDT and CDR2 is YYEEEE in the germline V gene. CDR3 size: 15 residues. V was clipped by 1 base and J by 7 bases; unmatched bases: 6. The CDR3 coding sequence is TGTGCCAGCAGCTTGTGGCAGGGGGCGATCGGGGAGCTGTTTTTT. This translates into CASSLWQGAIGELFF.

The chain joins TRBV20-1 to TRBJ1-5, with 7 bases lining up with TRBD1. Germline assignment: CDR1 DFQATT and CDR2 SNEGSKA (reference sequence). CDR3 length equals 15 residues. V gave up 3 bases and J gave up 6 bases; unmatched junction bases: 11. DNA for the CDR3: TGCAGTGCTAGGGGGTTGACAGGGAAGTCTCAGCCCCAGCATTTT. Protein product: CSARGLTGKSQPQHF.

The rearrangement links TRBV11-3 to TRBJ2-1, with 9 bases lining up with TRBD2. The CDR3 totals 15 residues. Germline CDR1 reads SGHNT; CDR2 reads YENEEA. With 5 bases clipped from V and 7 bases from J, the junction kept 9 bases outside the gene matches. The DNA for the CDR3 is TGTGCCAGCAGCCCCGAGCGGGAGGCCGGGAATGAGCAGTTCTTC. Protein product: CASSPEREAGNEQFF.

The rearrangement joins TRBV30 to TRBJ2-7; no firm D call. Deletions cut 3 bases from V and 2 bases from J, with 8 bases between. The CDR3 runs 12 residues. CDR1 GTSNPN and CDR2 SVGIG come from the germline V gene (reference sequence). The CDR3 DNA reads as TGTGCCTGGAGCCACGCGACCTACGAGCAGTACTTC. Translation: CAWSHATYEQYF.

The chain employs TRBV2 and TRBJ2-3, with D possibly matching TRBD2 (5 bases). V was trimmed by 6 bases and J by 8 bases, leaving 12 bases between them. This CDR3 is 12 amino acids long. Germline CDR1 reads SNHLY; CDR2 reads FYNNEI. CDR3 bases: TGTGCCAGCAGGGGGAATGGAGGTACGCAGTATTTT. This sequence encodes CASRGNGGTQYF.

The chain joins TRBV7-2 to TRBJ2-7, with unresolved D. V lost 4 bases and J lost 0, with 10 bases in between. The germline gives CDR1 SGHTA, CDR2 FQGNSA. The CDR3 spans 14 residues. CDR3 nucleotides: TGTGCCAGCAGCTCACGGTTATTCTCCTACGAGCAGTACTTC. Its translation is CASSSRLFSYEQYF.

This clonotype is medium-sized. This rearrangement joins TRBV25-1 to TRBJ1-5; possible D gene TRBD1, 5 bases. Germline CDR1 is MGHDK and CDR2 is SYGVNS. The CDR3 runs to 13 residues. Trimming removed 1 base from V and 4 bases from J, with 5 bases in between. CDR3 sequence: CASSESGNQPQHF. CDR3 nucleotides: TGTGCCAGCAGTGAATCAGGGAATCAGCCCCAGCATTTT. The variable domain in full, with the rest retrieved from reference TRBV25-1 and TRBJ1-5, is EADIYQTPRYLVIGTGKKITLECSQTMGHDKMYWYQQDPGMELHLIHYSYGVNSTEKGDLSSESTVSRIRTEHFPLTLESARPSHTSQYLCASSESGNQPQHFGDGTRLSIL.

The CDR3 reads CSARDQGGKYGYTF. The CDR3 DNA reads as TGCAGTGCTAGAGACCAAGGGGGGAAATATGGCTACACCTTC. The chain couples TRBV20-1 to TRBJ1-2, with TRBD1 as a possible D gene (6 bases). Germline assignment: CDR1 DFQATT and CDR2 SNEGSKA (reference sequence). The germline V and J ends were trimmed by 0 bases and 5 bases, with 13 bases remaining between them. This CDR3 contains 14 residues.

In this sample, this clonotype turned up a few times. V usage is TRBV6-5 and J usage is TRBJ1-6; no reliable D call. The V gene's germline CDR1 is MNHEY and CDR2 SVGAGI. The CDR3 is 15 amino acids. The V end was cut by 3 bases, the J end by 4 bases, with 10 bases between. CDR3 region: CASSYGSNYNSPLHF. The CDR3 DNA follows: TGTGCCAGCAGTTATGGGAGTAATTATAATTCACCCCTCCACTTT.